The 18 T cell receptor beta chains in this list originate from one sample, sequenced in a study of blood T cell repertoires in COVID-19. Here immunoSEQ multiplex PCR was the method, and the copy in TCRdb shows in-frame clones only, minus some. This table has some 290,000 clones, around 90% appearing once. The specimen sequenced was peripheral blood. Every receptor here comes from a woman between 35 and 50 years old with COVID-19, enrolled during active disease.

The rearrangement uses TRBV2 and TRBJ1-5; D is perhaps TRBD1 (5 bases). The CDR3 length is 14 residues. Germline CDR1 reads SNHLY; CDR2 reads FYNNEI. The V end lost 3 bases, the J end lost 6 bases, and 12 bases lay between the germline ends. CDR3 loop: CASSDWGGGQPQHF. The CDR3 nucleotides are TGTGCCAGCAGTGACTGGGGCGGGGGTCAGCCCCAGCATTTT.

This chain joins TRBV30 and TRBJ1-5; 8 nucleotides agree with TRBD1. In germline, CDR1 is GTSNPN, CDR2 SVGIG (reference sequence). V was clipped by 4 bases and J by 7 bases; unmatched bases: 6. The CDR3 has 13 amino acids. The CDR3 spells CAWTDRGYQPQHF. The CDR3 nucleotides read TGTGCCTGGACCGACAGGGGTTACCAGCCCCAGCATTTT.

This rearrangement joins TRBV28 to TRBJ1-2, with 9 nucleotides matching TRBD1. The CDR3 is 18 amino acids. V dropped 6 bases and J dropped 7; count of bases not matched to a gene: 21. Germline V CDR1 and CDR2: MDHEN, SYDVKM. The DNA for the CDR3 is TGTGCCAGCAGCACGCTTGGAAATACAGGGGGCGAACTCGGTGGCTACACCTTC. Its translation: CASSTLGNTGGELGGYTF.

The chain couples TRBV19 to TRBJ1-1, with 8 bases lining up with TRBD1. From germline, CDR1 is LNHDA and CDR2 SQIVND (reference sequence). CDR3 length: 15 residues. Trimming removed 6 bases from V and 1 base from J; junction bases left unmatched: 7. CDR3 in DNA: TGTGCCAGTAGCCCGCGGGGGACAGGGAACACTGAAGCTTTCTTT. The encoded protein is CASSPRGTGNTEAFF.

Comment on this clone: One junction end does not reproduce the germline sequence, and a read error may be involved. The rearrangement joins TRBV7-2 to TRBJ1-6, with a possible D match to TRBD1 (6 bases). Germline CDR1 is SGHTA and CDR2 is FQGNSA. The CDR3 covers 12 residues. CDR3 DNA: TGTGCCAGCAGCCAGGGGACCGACAGCCCAATTTTT. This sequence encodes CASSQGTDSPIF.

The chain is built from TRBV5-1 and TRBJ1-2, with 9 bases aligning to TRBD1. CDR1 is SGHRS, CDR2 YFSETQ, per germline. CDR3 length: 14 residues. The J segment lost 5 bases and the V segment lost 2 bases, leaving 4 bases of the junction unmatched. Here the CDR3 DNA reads TGCGCCAGCAGCTTCACAGGGGGCAGGTATGGCTACACCTTC. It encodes CASSFTGGRYGYTF.

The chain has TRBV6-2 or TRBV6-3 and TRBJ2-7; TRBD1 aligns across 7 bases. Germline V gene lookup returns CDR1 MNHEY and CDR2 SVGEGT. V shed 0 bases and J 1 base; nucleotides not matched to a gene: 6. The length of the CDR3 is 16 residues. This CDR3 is CASSYSWDRPSYEQYF. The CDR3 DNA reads TGTGCCAGCAGTTACTCGTGGGACAGACCGTCCTACGAGCAGTACTTC.

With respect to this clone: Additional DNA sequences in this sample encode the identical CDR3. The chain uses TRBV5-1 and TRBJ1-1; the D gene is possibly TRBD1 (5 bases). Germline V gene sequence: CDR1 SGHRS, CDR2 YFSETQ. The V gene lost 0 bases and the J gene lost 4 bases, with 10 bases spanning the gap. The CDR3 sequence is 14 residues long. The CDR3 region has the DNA TGCGCCAGCAGCTTGGGCGTGGGGGGCACTGAAGCTTTCTTT. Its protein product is CASSLGVGGTEAFF.

The CDR3 spells CASKGGEQFF. Written as DNA, the CDR3 is TGTGCCAGTAAAGGGGGTGAGCAGTTCTTC. The chain carries TRBV19 and TRBJ2-1; TRBD1 is a possible D gene (6 bases). The germline V gene has CDR1 LNHDA and CDR2 SQIVND (reference sequence). This CDR3 contains 10 residues. Trimming stripped 7 bases from V and 9 bases from J, with 7 bases between.

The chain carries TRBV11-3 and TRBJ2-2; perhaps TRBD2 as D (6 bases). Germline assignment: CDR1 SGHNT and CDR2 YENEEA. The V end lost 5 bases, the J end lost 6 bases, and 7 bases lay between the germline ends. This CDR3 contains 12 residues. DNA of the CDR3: TGTGCCAGCAGCCGGGGGTCCGGGGAGCTGTTTTTT. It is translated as CASSRGSGELFF.

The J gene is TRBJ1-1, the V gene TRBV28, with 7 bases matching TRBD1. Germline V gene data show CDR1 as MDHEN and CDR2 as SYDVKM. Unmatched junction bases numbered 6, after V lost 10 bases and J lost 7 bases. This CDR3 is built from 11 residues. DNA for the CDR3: TGTGCCACTCAGGGGGTAGGTGAAGCTTTCTTT. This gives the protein CATQGVGEAFF.

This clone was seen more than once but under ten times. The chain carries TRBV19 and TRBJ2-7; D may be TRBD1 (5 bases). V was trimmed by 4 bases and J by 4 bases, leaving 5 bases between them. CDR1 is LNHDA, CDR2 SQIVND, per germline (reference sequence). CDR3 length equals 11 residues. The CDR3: CASSTGYEQYF. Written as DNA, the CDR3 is TGTGCCAGTAGTACAGGGTACGAGCAGTACTTC.

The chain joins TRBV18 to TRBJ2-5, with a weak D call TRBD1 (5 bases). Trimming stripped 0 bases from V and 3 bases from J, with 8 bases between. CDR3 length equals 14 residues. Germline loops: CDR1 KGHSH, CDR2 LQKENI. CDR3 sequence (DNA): TGTGCCAGCTCACCACCGACGACAGAAGAGACCCAGTACTTC. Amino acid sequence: CASSPPTTEETQYF.

CDR3 region: CASSLASSYEQYF. In DNA, the CDR3 is TGTGCCAGCAGCTTAGCGAGCTCCTACGAGCAGTACTTC. The genes are TRBV13 and TRBJ2-7, with D unclear. Germline V lookup: CDR1 PRHDT, CDR2 FYEKMQ (reference sequence). The CDR3 loop spans 13 amino acids. The V end was cut by 1 base, the J end by 0 bases, with 4 bases between.

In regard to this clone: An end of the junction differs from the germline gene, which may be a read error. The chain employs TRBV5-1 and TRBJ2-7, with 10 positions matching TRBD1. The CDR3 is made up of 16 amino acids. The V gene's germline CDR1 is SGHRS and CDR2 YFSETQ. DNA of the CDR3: TGCGCCAGCAGTTTGGACAGGGGGGGCCTCGTCCACGAGCAGTACTTC. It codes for CASSLDRGGLVHEQYF.

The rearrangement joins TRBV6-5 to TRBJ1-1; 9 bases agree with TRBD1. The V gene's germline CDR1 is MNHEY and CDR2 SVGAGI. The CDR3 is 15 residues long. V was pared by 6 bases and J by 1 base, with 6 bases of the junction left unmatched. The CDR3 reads CASSLDRGKNTEAFF. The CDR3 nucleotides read TGTGCCAGCAGCCTCGACAGGGGGAAGAACACTGAAGCTTTCTTT.

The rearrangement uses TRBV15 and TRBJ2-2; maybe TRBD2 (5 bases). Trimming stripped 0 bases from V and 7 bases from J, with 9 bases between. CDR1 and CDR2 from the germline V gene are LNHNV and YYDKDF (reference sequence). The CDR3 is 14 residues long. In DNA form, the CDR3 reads TGTGCCACCAGCAGAGAGGGAGTCGGCGGGGAGCTGTTTTTT. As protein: CATSREGVGGELFF.

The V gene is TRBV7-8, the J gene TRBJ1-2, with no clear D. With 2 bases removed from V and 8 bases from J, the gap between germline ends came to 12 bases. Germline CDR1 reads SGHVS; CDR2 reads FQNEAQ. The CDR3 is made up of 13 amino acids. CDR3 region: CASSLRPTGGYTF. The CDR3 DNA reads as TGTGCCAGCAGCTTAAGGCCCACGGGGGGCTACACCTTC.